This TCR beta chain is drawn from a study of cytomegalovirus exposure and HLA in healthy donors. Notes on the study in general: Cytomegalovirus association was assigned to approximately 180 TCR beta chains. Among the sequence variants, a highly shared cluster was likely an artifact of sequencing. There were some V segments, including TRBV6-2 and TRBV6-3, excluded as indistinguishable.

The CDR3 is 17 residues long. V was trimmed by 0 bases and J by 2 bases, leaving 16 bases between them. Looked up from germline, CDR1 is SGHRS and CDR2 is YFSETQ. With regard to this clone: The antigen is unknown.

60 Vbeta and 13 Jbeta primers were used in PCR. Clones were sequenced by immunoSEQ multiplex PCR, and TCRdb holds only the in-frame ones, with some missing. The sample consists of some 120,000 clones, 70% to 90% of them appearing once. This TCR came from a man between 18 and 29 years old in good health and CMV-seropositive. The specimen sequenced was PBMCs. The chain couples TRBV5-1 to TRBJ2-3; possibly TRBD2 for D (6 bases). CDR3 amino acids: CASSLAGLGGVTDTQYF. In DNA, the CDR3 is TGCGCCAGCAGCTTGGCGGGACTGGGCGGGGTCACAGATACGCAGTATTTT.